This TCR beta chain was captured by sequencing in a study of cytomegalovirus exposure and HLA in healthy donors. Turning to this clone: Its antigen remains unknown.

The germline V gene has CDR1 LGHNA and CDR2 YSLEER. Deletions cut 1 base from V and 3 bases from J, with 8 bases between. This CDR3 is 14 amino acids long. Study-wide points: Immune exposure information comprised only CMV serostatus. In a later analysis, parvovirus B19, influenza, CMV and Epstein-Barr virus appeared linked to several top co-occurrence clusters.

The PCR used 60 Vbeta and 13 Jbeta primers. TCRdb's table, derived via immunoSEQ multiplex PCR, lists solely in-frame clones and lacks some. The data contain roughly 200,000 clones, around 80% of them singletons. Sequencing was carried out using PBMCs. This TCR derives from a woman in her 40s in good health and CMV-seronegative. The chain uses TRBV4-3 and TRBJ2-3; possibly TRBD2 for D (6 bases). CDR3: CASSQGGRTDTQYF. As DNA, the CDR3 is TGCGCCAGCAGCCAAGGAGGGAGGACAGATACGCAGTATTTT.